Listed below are T cell receptor beta chains from one sample, sequenced in a study of shared clonotypes between healthy human individuals. Only in-frame clones appear in the TCRdb table, and some are missing; sequencing was by immunoSEQ multiplex PCR. The data show about 2.2 million clones, about 94% seen once. Sequenced input: naive CD8+ T cells from PBMCs. These receptors were obtained from a man younger than 30 in good health. Some clones in this sample may be carry-over from other donors' samples. CDR3s include the opening cysteine and the closing phenylalanine or tryptophan. Fields, in order: clone size, D gene, V gene, J gene, CDR3 protein, CDR3 DNA. D genes are given only for firm matches. Only part of the rows carry a size: once, few, many, or a class if the clone is expanded.

clone size: NA; D gene: NA; V gene: TRBV4-3; J gene: TRBJ1-5; CDR3 protein: CASSQVVSGVYSNQPQHF; CDR3 DNA: TGCGCCAGCAGCCAAGTGGTCTCAGGGGTCTATAGCAATCAGCCCCAGCATTTT
clone size: NA; D gene: NA; V gene: TRBV6-5; J gene: TRBJ1-5; CDR3 protein: CASSYSLNQPQHF; CDR3 DNA: TGTGCCAGCAGTTACTCTCTTAATCAGCCCCAGCATTTT
clone size: NA; D gene: NA; V gene: TRBV7-3; J gene: TRBJ2-1; CDR3 protein: CASSPRAVGRSEQFF; CDR3 DNA: TGTGCCAGCAGCCCTCGGGCTGTTGGCCGTTCTGAGCAGTTCTTC
clone size: NA; D gene: TRBD1; V gene: TRBV9; J gene: TRBJ2-2; CDR3 protein: CASSVEGDRVGTGELFF; CDR3 DNA: TGTGCCAGCAGCGTAGAGGGGGACAGGGTAGGCACCGGGGAGCTGTTTTTT
clone size: once; D gene: NA; V gene: TRBV5-5; J gene: TRBJ2-7; CDR3 protein: CASSFQTGALPYEQYF; CDR3 DNA: TGTGCCAGCAGCTTTCAGACGGGAGCCTTACCCTACGAGCAGTACTTC
clone size: NA; D gene: TRBD1; V gene: TRBV6-5; J gene: TRBJ2-2; CDR3 protein: CASSHRQGRKELFF; CDR3 DNA: TGTGCCAGCAGTCACAGACAGGGACGTAAGGAGCTGTTTTTT
clone size: NA; D gene: TRBD1; V gene: TRBV7-3; J gene: TRBJ1-2; CDR3 protein: CASSYTNRGRGYGYTF; CDR3 DNA: TGTGCCAGCAGCTACACCAACAGGGGGCGCGGGTATGGCTACACCTTC
clone size: NA; D gene: NA; V gene: TRBV5-6; J gene: TRBJ2-5; CDR3 protein: CASSFVGIQETQYF; CDR3 DNA: TGTGCCAGCAGCTTCGTCGGAATCCAAGAGACCCAGTACTTC
clone size: NA; D gene: TRBD2; V gene: TRBV4-3; J gene: TRBJ2-1; CDR3 protein: CASSQANFGLAGVEGGNEQFF; CDR3 DNA: TGCGCCAGCAGCCAAGCCAATTTTGGACTAGCGGGAGTAGAAGGTGGCAATGAGCAGTTCTTC
clone size: NA; D gene: NA; V gene: TRBV27; J gene: TRBJ2-3; CDR3 protein: CASSLSPARTTQYF; CDR3 DNA: TGTGCCAGCAGTTTATCCCCCGCCCGGACCACGCAGTATTTT
clone size: NA; D gene: NA; V gene: TRBV19; J gene: TRBJ1-1; CDR3 protein: CASSIGVGPEAFF; CDR3 DNA: TGTGCCAGTAGTATAGGGGTTGGGCCTGAAGCTTTCTTT
clone size: NA; D gene: NA; V gene: TRBV5-4; J gene: TRBJ1-1; CDR3 protein: CASSFRGSNTEAFF; CDR3 DNA: TGTGCCAGCAGCTTTAGGGGCTCGAACACTGAAGCTTTCTTT
clone size: NA; D gene: TRBD2; V gene: TRBV28; J gene: TRBJ2-7; CDR3 protein: CASSLGAGGLHEQYF; CDR3 DNA: TGTGCCAGCAGCCTGGGTGCGGGAGGGCTACACGAGCAGTACTTC
clone size: NA; D gene: TRBD1; V gene: TRBV9; J gene: TRBJ2-1; CDR3 protein: CASSAQGQSLYNEQFF; CDR3 DNA: TGTGCCAGCAGCGCCCAGGGACAGTCATTATACAATGAGCAGTTCTTC
clone size: NA; D gene: NA; V gene: TRBV28; J gene: TRBJ2-2; CDR3 protein: CASRLTGNTGELFF; CDR3 DNA: TGTGCCAGCAGACTAACAGGGAACACCGGGGAGCTGTTTTTT
clone size: NA; D gene: NA; V gene: TRBV7-6; J gene: TRBJ1-4; CDR3 protein: CASSLAKGNEKLFF; CDR3 DNA: TGTGCCAGCAGCTTAGCCAAGGGTAATGAAAAACTGTTTTTT
clone size: NA; D gene: TRBD1; V gene: TRBV7-2; J gene: TRBJ2-7; CDR3 protein: CASSPLVGQLYEQYF; CDR3 DNA: TGTGCCAGCAGCCCCCTTGTGGGACAGCTCTACGAGCAGTACTTC
clone size: once; D gene: NA; V gene: TRBV6-5; J gene: TRBJ1-1; CDR3 protein: CASSYLEGTEAFF; CDR3 DNA: TGTGCCAGCAGTTACTTAGAGGGCACTGAAGCTTTCTTT
clone size: NA; D gene: TRBD2; V gene: TRBV11-3; J gene: TRBJ2-2; CDR3 protein: CASSPAGWGNTGELFF; CDR3 DNA: TGTGCCAGCAGCCCAGCGGGGTGGGGTAACACCGGGGAGCTGTTTTTT
clone size: NA; D gene: TRBD1; V gene: TRBV9; J gene: TRBJ2-4; CDR3 protein: CASSDLTGEEAIQYF; CDR3 DNA: TGTGCCAGCAGCGACCTGACAGGGGAGGAAGCTATTCAGTACTTC
clone size: NA; D gene: NA; V gene: TRBV4-1; J gene: TRBJ1-5; CDR3 protein: CASSQKLGGLQPQHF; CDR3 DNA: TGCGCCAGCAGCCAAAAATTGGGTGGTCTTCAGCCCCAGCATTTT
clone size: NA; D gene: NA; V gene: TRBV30; J gene: TRBJ1-2; CDR3 protein: CAWSVFSRNYGYTF; CDR3 DNA: TGTGCCTGGAGTGTTTTTTCGCGAAACTATGGCTACACCTTC
clone size: NA; D gene: NA; V gene: TRBV20-1; J gene: TRBJ2-1; CDR3 protein: CSAMVGVQQFF; CDR3 DNA: TGCAGTGCTATGGTCGGGGTTCAGCAGTTCTTC
clone size: NA; D gene: NA; V gene: TRBV5-1; J gene: TRBJ1-1; CDR3 protein: CASSLWAGRNTEAFF; CDR3 DNA: TGCGCCAGCAGCTTGTGGGCAGGGAGGAACACTGAAGCTTTCTTT
clone size: NA; D gene: TRBD1; V gene: TRBV29-1; J gene: TRBJ1-1; CDR3 protein: CSVEGQGASEAFF; CDR3 DNA: TGCAGCGTTGAGGGACAGGGGGCATCTGAAGCTTTCTTT
clone size: NA; D gene: TRBD2; V gene: TRBV27; J gene: TRBJ2-7; CDR3 protein: CASSLPPRDGGEGEQYF; CDR3 DNA: TGTGCCAGCAGTTTACCACCTCGGGACGGTGGGGAGGGCGAGCAGTACTTC
clone size: few; D gene: NA; V gene: TRBV9; J gene: TRBJ2-2; CDR3 protein: CASSVGDTGELFF; CDR3 DNA: TGTGCCAGCAGCGTAGGGGACACCGGGGAGCTGTTTTTT
clone size: NA; D gene: TRBD2; V gene: TRBV5-6; J gene: TRBJ2-2; CDR3 protein: CASSPGLAGANTGELFF; CDR3 DNA: TGTGCCAGCAGCCCAGGACTAGCGGGGGCGAACACCGGGGAGCTGTTTTTT
clone size: NA; D gene: TRBD2; V gene: TRBV6-5; J gene: TRBJ2-7; CDR3 protein: CASSWGGDPYEQYF; CDR3 DNA: TGTGCCAGCAGTTGGGGAGGGGACCCCTACGAGCAGTACTTC
clone size: NA; D gene: NA; V gene: TRBV19; J gene: TRBJ2-1; CDR3 protein: CASRRLDYNEQFF; CDR3 DNA: TGTGCCAGTAGGAGACTAGATTACAATGAGCAGTTCTTC
clone size: once; D gene: TRBD2; V gene: TRBV5-4; J gene: TRBJ2-7; CDR3 protein: CASSLDSLAGYYEQYF; CDR3 DNA: TGTGCCAGCAGCTTGGACTCCTTAGCGGGTTACTACGAGCAGTACTTC
clone size: NA; D gene: NA; V gene: TRBV28; J gene: TRBJ1-1; CDR3 protein: CASSLLGEYTEAFF; CDR3 DNA: TGTGCCAGCAGTTTATTGGGGGAATACACTGAAGCTTTCTTT
clone size: NA; D gene: NA; V gene: TRBV30; J gene: TRBJ1-2; CDR3 protein: CAWSEGYGYTF; CDR3 DNA: TGTGCCTGGAGTGAAGGCTATGGCTACACCTTC
clone size: NA; D gene: TRBD1; V gene: TRBV6-1; J gene: TRBJ2-7; CDR3 protein: CASSERQGLSYEQYF; CDR3 DNA: TGTGCCAGCAGCGAAAGACAGGGTCTATCCTACGAGCAGTACTTC
clone size: NA; D gene: NA; V gene: TRBV29-1; J gene: TRBJ2-5; CDR3 protein: CSAADSSNPQETQYF; CDR3 DNA: TGCAGCGCCGCGGACAGCTCGAACCCTCAAGAGACCCAGTACTTC
clone size: NA; D gene: NA; V gene: TRBV27; J gene: TRBJ1-2; CDR3 protein: CASSLYPGNYGYTF; CDR3 DNA: TGTGCCAGCAGTTTATACCCGGGAAACTATGGCTACACCTTC
clone size: NA; D gene: TRBD1; V gene: TRBV9; J gene: TRBJ2-1; CDR3 protein: CASSSAVDRDGNEQFF; CDR3 DNA: TGTGCCAGCAGCTCTGCCGTGGACAGGGATGGCAATGAGCAGTTCTTC
clone size: NA; D gene: NA; V gene: TRBV6-6; J gene: TRBJ1-4; CDR3 protein: CASTVEVNEKLFF; CDR3 DNA: TGTGCCAGCACGGTTGAGGTTAATGAAAAACTGTTTTTT
clone size: NA; D gene: NA; V gene: TRBV11-2; J gene: TRBJ2-1; CDR3 protein: CASSLDMGNYYNEQFF; CDR3 DNA: TGTGCCAGCAGCTTAGACATGGGGAACTACTACAATGAGCAGTTCTTC
clone size: NA; D gene: NA; V gene: TRBV7-9; J gene: TRBJ2-1; CDR3 protein: CASSLGGRVSYNEQFF; CDR3 DNA: TGTGCCAGCAGCTTAGGGGGGCGGGTTTCCTACAATGAGCAGTTCTTC
clone size: NA; D gene: NA; V gene: TRBV10-3; J gene: TRBJ2-7; CDR3 protein: CAITGGRGETLNEQYF; CDR3 DNA: TGTGCCATCACGGGCGGTAGGGGGGAGACTCTGAACGAGCAGTACTTC
clone size: once; D gene: NA; V gene: TRBV7-2; J gene: TRBJ1-2; CDR3 protein: CASSPGPLYGYTF; CDR3 DNA: TGTGCCAGCAGTCCAGGGCCGCTCTATGGCTACACCTTC
clone size: NA; D gene: TRBD2; V gene: TRBV7-9; J gene: TRBJ2-5; CDR3 protein: CASSILAGGGETQYF; CDR3 DNA: TGTGCCAGCAGCATTCTAGCGGGAGGCGGTGAGACCCAGTACTTC
clone size: NA; D gene: TRBD1; V gene: TRBV4-2; J gene: TRBJ2-7; CDR3 protein: CASSTGTGPGYEQYF; CDR3 DNA: TGTGCCAGCAGCACCGGGACAGGCCCGGGGTACGAGCAGTACTTC